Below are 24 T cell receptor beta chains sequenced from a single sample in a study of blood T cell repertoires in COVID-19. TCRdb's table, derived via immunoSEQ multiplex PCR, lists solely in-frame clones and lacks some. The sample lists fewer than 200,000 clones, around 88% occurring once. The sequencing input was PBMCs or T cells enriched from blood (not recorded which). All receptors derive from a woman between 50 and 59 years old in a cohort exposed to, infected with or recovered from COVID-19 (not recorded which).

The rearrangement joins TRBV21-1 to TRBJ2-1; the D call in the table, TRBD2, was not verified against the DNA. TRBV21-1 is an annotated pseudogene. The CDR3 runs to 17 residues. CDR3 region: CASSKRRREVTYNEQFF. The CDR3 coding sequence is TGTGCCAGCAGCAAGCGCCGTCGGGAGGTTACCTACAATGAGCAGTTCTTC.

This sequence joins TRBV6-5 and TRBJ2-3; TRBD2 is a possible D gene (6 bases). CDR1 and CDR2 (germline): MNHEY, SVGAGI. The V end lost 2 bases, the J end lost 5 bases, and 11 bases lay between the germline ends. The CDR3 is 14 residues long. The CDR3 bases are TGTGCCAGCAGTTACGGGGGGTTTTTAGATACGCAGTATTTT. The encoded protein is CASSYGGFLDTQYF.

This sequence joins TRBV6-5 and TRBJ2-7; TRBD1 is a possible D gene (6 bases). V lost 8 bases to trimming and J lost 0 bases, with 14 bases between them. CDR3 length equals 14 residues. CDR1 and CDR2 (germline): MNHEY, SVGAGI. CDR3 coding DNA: TGTGCCAGCTCCCGGGACATTAACTCCTACGAGCAGTACTTC. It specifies CASSRDINSYEQYF.

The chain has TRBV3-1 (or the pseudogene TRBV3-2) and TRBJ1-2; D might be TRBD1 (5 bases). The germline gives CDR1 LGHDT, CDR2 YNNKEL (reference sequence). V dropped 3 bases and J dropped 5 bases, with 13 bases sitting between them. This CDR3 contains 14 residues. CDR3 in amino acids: CASSHREASYGYTF. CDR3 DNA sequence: TGTGCCAGCAGCCACAGGGAGGCGAGTTATGGCTACACCTTC.

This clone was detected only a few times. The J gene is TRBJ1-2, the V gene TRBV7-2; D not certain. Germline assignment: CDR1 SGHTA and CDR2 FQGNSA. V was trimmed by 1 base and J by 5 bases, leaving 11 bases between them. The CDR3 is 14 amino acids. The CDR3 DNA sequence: TGTGCCAGCAGCTTAGGAGCTGAGGAGTATGGCTACACCTTC. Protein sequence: CASSLGAEEYGYTF.

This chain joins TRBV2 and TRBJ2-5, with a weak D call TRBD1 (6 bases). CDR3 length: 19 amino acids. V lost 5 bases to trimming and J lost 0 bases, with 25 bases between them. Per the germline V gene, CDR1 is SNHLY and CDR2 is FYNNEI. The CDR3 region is CASSSELTGGGINQETQYF. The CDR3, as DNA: TGTGCCAGCAGTTCCGAACTGACAGGAGGTGGGATTAACCAAGAGACCCAGTACTTC.

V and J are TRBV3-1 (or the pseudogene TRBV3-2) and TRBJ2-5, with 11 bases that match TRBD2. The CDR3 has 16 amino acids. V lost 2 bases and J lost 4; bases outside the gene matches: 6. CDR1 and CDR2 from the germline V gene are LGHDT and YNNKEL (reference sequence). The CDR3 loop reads CASSQQLAGDSETQYF. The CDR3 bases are TGTGCCAGCAGCCAACAACTAGCGGGAGATTCAGAGACCCAGTACTTC.

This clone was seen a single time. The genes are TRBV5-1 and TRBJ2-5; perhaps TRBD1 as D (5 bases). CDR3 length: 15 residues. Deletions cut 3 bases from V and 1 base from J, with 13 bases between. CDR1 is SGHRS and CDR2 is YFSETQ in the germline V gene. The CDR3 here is CASSSTRQSQETQYF. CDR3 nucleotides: TGCGCCAGCAGCTCGACGAGACAGAGCCAAGAGACCCAGTACTTC. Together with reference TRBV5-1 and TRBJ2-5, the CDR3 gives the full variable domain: KAGVTQTPRYLIKTRGQQVTLSCSPISGHRSVSWYQQTPGQGLQFLFEYFSETQRNKGNFPGRFSGRQFSNSRSEMNVSTLELGDSALYLCASSSTRQSQETQYFGPGTRLLVL.

Written as DNA, the CDR3 is TGTGCCAGTAGTATAAGGGACGGGAGGGGGGTTGGCTCCTACAATGAGCAGTTCTTC. Translation gives CASSIRDGRGVGSYNEQFF. The genes are TRBV19 and TRBJ2-1, with 8 positions matching TRBD2. Trimming at V came to 2 bases and at J to 0 bases, leaving 12 bases not matched to a gene. CDR1 is LNHDA and CDR2 is SQIVND in the germline V gene (reference sequence). The length of the CDR3 is 19 residues.

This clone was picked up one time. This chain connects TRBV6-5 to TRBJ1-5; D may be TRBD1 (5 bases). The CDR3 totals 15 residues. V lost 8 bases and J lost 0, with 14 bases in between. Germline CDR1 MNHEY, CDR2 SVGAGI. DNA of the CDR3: TGTGCCAGCGGACGAAGGGGTTATAGCAATCAGCCCCAGCATTTT. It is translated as CASGRRGYSNQPQHF.

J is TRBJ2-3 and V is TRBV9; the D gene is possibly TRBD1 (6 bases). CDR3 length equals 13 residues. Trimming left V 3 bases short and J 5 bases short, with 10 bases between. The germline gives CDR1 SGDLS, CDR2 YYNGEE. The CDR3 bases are TGTGCCAGCAGCGACAGGGTCGGAGATACGCAGTATTTT. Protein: CASSDRVGDTQYF.

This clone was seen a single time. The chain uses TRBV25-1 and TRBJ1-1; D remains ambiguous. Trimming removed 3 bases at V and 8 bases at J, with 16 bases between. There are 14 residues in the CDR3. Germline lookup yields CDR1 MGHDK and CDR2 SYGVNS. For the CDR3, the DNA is TGTGCCAGCAGTGAGGAGGGTAAGTACGGCGAAGCTTTCTTT. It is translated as CASSEEGKYGEAFF.

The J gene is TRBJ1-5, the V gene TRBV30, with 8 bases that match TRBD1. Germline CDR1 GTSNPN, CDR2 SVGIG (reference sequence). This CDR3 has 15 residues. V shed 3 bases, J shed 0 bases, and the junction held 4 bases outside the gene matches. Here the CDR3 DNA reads TGTGCCTGGAGAGGACAGGGAACTAGCAATCAGCCCCAGCATTTT. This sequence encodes CAWRGQGTSNQPQHF. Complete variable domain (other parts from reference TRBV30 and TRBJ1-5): SQTIHQWPATLVQPVGSPLSLECTVEGTSNPNLYWYRQAAGRGLQLLFYSVGIGQISSEVPQNLSASRPQDRQFILSSKKLLLSDSGFYLCAWRGQGTSNQPQHFGDGTRLSIL.

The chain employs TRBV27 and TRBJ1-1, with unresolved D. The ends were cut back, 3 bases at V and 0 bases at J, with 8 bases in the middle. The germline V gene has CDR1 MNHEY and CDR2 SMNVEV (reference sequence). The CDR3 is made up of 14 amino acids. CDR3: CASSFQRLNTEAFF. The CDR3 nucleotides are TGTGCCAGCAGTTTTCAGCGCTTGAACACTGAAGCTTTCTTT.

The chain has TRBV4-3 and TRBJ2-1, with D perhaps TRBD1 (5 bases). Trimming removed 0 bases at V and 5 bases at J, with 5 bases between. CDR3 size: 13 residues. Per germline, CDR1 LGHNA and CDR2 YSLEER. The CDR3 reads CASSQDRDNEQFF. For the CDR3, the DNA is TGCGCCAGCAGCCAAGACAGGGACAATGAGCAGTTCTTC.

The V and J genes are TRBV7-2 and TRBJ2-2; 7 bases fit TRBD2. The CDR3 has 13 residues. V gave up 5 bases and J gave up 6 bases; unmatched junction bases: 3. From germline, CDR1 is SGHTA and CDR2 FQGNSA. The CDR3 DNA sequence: TGTGCCAGCAGCCCCGCGGGAGCCGGGGAGCTGTTTTTT. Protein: CASSPAGAGELFF. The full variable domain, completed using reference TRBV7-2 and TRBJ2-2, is GAGVSQSPSNKVTEKGKDVELRCDPISGHTALYWYRQSLGQGLEFLIYFQGNSAPDKSGLPSDRFSAERTGGSVSTLTIQRTQQEDSAVYLCASSPAGAGELFFGEGSRLTVL.

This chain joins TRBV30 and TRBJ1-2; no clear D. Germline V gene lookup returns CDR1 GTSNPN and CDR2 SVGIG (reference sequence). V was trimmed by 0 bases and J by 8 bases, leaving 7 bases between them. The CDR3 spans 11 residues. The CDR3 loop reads CAWSVGWGYTF. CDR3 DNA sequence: TGTGCCTGGAGTGTCGGTTGGGGCTACACCTTC.

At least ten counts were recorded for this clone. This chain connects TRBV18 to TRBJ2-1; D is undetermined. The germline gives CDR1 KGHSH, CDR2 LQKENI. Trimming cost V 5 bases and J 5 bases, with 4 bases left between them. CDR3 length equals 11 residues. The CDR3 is CASSSDNEQFF. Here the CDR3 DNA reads TGTGCCAGCTCATCTGACAATGAGCAGTTCTTC.

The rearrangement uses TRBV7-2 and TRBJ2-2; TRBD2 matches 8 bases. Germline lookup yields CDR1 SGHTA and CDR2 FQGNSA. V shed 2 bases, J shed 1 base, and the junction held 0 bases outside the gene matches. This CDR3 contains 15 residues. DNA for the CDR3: TGTGCCAGCAGCTTAACTAGCGGGAACACCGGGGAGCTGTTTTTT. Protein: CASSLTSGNTGELFF.

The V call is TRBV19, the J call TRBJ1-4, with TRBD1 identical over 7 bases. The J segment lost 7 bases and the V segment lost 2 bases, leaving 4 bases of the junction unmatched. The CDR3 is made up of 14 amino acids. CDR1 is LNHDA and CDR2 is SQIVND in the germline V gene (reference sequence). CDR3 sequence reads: CASSILRDSEKLFF. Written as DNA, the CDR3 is TGTGCCAGTAGTATACTGCGGGACAGTGAAAAACTGTTTTTT.

The CDR3 reads CASTGNYGYTF. As DNA, the CDR3 is TGTGCCAGCACAGGGAACTATGGCTACACCTTC. The chain combines TRBV6-6 with TRBJ1-2; a possible D gene is TRBD1 (5 bases). The V gene's germline CDR1 is MNHNY and CDR2 SVGAGI (reference sequence). This CDR3 is built from 11 residues. Trimming removed 7 bases from V and 2 bases from J, with 5 bases in between.

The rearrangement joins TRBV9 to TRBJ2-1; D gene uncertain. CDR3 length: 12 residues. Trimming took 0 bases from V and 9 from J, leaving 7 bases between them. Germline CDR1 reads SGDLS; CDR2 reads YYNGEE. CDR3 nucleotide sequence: TGTGCCAGCAGCGTAGACTACGGTGAGCAGTTCTTC. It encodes CASSVDYGEQFF.

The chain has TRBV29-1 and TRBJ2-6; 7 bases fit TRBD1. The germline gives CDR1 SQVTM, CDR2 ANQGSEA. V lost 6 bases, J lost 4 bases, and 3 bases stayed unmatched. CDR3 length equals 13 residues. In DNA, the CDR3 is TGCAGCGTCCAGGGGGACGGGGCCAACGTCCTGACTTTC. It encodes CSVQGDGANVLTF.

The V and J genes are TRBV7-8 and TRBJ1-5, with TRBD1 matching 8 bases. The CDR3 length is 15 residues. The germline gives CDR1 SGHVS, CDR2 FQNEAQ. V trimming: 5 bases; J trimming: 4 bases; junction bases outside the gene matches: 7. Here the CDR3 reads CASSPRTGRNQPQHF. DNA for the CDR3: TGTGCCAGCAGCCCCAGGACAGGGCGGAATCAGCCCCAGCATTTT.